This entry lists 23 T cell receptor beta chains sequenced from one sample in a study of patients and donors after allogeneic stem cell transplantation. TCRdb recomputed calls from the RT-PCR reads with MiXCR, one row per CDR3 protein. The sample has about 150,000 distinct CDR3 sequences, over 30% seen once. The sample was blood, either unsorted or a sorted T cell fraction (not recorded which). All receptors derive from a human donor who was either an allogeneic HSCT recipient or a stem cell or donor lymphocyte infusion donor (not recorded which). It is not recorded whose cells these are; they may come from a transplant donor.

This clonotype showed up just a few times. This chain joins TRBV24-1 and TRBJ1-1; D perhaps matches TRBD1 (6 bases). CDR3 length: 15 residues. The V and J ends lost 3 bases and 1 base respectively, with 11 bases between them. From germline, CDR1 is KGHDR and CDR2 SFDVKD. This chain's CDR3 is CATSDPSTGNTEAFF. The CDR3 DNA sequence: TGTGCCACCAGTGATCCATCGACAGGGAACACTGAAGCTTTCTTT.

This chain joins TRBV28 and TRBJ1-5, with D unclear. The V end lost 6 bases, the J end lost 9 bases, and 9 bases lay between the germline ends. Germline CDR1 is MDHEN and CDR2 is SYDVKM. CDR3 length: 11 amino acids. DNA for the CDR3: TGTGCCAGCAGGATCGAGGGGCCCCAGCATTTT. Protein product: CASRIEGPQHF.

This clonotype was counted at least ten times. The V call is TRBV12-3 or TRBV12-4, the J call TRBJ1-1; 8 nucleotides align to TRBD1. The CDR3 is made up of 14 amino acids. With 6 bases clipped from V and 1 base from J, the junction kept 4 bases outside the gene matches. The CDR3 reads CASSRDRGNTEAFF. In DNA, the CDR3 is TGTGCCAGCAGCCGAGACAGGGGGAACACTGAAGCTTTCTTT.

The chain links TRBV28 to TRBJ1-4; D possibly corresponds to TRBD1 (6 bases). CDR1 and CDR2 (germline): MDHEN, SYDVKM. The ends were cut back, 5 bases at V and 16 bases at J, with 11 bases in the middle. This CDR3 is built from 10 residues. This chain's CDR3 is CASSAGHPFF. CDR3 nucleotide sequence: TGTGCCAGCAGTGCGGGACACCCGTTTTTT.

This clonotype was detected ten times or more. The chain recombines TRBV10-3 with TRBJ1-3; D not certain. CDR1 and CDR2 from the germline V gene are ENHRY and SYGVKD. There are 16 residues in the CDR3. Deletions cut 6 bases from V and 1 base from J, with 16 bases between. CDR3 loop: CAISPLDGKSGNTIYF. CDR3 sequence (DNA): TGTGCCATCAGCCCCCTTGACGGGAAATCTGGAAACACCATATATTTT.

This CDR3 is CASSHRYTDTQYF. Written as DNA, the CDR3 is TGTGCCAGCAGCCACCGGTACACAGATACGCAGTATTTT. The genes are TRBV3-1 and TRBJ2-3; D remains unclear. Germline CDR1 and CDR2: LGHDT and YNNKEL (reference sequence). V was shortened by 3 bases and J by 2 bases, with 6 bases between the two germline ends. This CDR3 comprises 13 residues.

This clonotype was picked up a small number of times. The CDR3 region is CASSLYSGYTF. The CDR3 DNA is TGTGCCAGCAGTTTATATTCTGGCTACACCTTC. The chain employs TRBV12-3 or TRBV12-4 and TRBJ1-2; D gene unclear. V lost 2 bases to trimming and J lost 7 bases, with 5 bases between them. This CDR3 has 11 amino acids.

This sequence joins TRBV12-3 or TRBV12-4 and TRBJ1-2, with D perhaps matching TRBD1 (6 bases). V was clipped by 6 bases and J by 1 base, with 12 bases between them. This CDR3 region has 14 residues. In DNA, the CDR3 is TGTGCCAGCAGCAGGGGCGCAGTTAACTATGGCTACACCTTC. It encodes CASSRGAVNYGYTF.

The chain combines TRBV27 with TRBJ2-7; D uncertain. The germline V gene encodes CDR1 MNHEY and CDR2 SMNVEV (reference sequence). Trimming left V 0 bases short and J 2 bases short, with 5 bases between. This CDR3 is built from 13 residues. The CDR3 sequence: CASSLSLTYEQYF. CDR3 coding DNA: TGTGCCAGCAGTTTATCTCTCACCTACGAGCAGTACTTC.

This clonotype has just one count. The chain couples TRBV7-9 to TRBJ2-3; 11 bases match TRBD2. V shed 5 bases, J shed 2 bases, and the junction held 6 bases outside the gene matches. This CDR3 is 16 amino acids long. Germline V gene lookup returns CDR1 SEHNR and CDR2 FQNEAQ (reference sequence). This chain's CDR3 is CASSNLAGGLTDTQYF. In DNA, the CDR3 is TGTGCCAGCAGCAATCTAGCGGGGGGACTCACAGATACGCAGTATTTT. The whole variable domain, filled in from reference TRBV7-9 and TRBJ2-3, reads DTGVSQNPRHKITKRGQNVTFRCDPISEHNRLYWYRQTLGQGPEFLTYFQNEAQLEKSRLLSDRFSAERPKGSFSTLEIQRTEQGDSAMYLCASSNLAGGLTDTQYFGPGTRLTVL.

CDR3: CASSVAGHSGNTIYF. DNA for the CDR3: TGTGCCAGCAGCGTAGCAGGCCACTCTGGAAACACCATATATTTT. The rearrangement uses TRBV9 and TRBJ1-3; D gene uncertain. This CDR3 region has 15 residues. The V gene lost 0 bases and the J gene lost 0 bases, with 7 bases spanning the gap. The germline gives CDR1 SGDLS, CDR2 YYNGEE.

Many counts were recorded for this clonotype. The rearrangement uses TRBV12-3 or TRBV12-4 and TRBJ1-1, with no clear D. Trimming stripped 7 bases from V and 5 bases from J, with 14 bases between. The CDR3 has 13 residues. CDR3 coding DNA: TGTGCCAGCAACCTGGGAGAGGGAACTGAAGCTTTCTTT. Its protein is CASNLGEGTEAFF.

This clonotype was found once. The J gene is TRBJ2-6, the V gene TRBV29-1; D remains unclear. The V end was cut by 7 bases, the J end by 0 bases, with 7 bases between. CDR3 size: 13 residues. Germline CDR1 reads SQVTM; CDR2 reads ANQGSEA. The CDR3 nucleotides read TGCAGCGCCGTAGACTCTGGGGCCAACGTCCTGACTTTC. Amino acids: CSAVDSGANVLTF.

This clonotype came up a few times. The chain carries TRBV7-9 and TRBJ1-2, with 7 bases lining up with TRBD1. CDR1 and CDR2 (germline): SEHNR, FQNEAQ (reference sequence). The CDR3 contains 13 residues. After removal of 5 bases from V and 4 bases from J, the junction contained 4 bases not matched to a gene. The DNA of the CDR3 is TGTGCCAGCAGCGCAGACAGGGTCTATGGCTACACCTTC. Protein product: CASSADRVYGYTF.

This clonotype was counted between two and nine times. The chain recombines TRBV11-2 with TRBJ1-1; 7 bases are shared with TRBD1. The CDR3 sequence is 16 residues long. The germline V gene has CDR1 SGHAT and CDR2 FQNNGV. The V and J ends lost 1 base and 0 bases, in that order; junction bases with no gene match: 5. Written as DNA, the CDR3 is TGTGCCAGCAGCTTAGTCTGGCAGGGGGTGAACACTGAAGCTTTCTTT. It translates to CASSLVWQGVNTEAFF. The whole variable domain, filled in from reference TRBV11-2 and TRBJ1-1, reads EAGVAQSPRYKIIEKRQSVAFWCNPISGHATLYWYQQILGQGPKLLIQFQNNGVVDDSQLPKDRFSAERLKGVDSTLKIQPAKLEDSAVYLCASSLVWQGVNTEAFFGQGTRLTVV.

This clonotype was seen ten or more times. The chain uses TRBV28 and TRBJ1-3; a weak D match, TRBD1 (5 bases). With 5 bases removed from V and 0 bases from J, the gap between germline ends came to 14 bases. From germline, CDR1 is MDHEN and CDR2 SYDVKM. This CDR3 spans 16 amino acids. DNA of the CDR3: TGTGCCAGCAGTCCCCCGGGGCAGGTCTCTGGAAACACCATATATTTT. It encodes CASSPPGQVSGNTIYF.

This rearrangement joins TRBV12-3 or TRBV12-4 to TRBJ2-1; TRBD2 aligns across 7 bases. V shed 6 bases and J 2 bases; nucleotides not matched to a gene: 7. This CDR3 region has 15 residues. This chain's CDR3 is CASSPLAEAYNEQFF. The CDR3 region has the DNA TGTGCCAGCAGCCCTCTAGCGGAGGCCTACAATGAGCAGTTCTTC.

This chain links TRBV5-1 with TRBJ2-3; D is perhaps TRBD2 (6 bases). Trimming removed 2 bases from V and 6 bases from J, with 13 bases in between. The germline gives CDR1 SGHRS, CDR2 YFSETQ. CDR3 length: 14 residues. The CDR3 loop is CASSFWRGADTQYF. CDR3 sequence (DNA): TGCGCCAGCAGCTTTTGGCGGGGCGCGGATACGCAGTATTTT.

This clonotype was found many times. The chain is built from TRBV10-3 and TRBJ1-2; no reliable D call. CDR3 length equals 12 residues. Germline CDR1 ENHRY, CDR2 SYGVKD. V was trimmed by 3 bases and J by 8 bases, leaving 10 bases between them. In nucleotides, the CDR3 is TGTGCCATCAGTGACAGGAGTTGGGGCTACACCTTC. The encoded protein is CAISDRSWGYTF.

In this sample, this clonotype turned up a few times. The CDR3 sequence is CAGRGAYNSPLHF. The DNA for the CDR3 is TGTGCCGGCCGGGGCGCCTATAATTCACCCCTCCACTTT. The chain couples TRBV28 to TRBJ1-6, with D possibly being TRBD1 (5 bases). The V end was cut by 11 bases, the J end by 2 bases, with 10 bases between. The CDR3 runs 13 residues. Per germline, CDR1 MDHEN and CDR2 SYDVKM.

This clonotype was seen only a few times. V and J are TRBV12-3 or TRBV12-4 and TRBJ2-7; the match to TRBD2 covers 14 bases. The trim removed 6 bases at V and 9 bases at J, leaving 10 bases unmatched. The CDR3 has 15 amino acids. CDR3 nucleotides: TGTGCCAGCAGGGGACTAGCGGGGGCATTAGGGAGGCAGTACTTC. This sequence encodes CASRGLAGALGRQYF.

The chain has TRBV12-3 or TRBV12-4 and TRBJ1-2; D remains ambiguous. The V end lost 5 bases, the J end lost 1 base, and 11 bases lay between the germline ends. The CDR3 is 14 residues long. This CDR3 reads CASSTRKLNYGYTF. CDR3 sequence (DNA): TGTGCCAGCAGTACACGCAAACTTAACTATGGCTACACCTTC.

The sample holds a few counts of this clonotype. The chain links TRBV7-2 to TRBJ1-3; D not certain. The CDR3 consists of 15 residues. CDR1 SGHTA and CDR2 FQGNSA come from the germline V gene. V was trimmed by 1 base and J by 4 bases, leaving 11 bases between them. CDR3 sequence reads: CASSLGRTTGNTIYF. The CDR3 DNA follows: TGTGCCAGCAGCTTAGGAAGGACTACAGGAAACACCATATATTTT.